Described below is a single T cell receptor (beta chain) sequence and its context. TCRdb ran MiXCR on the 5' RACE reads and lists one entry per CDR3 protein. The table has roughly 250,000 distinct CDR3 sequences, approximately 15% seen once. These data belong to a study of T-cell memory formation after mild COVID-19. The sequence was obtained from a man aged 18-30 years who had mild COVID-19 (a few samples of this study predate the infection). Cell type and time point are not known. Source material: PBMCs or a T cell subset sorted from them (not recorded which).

CDR3 DNA sequence: TGTGCCAGCAGGGGGGACGGGACCTACGAGCAGTACTTC. Encoded protein: CASRGDGTYEQYF. V usage is TRBV7-2 and J usage is TRBJ2-7; D is possibly TRBD1 or TRBD2 (5 bases each). Germline CDR1 is SGHTA and CDR2 is FQGNSA. V was trimmed by 6 bases and J by 2 bases, leaving 11 bases between them. This CDR3 is 13 amino acids long.